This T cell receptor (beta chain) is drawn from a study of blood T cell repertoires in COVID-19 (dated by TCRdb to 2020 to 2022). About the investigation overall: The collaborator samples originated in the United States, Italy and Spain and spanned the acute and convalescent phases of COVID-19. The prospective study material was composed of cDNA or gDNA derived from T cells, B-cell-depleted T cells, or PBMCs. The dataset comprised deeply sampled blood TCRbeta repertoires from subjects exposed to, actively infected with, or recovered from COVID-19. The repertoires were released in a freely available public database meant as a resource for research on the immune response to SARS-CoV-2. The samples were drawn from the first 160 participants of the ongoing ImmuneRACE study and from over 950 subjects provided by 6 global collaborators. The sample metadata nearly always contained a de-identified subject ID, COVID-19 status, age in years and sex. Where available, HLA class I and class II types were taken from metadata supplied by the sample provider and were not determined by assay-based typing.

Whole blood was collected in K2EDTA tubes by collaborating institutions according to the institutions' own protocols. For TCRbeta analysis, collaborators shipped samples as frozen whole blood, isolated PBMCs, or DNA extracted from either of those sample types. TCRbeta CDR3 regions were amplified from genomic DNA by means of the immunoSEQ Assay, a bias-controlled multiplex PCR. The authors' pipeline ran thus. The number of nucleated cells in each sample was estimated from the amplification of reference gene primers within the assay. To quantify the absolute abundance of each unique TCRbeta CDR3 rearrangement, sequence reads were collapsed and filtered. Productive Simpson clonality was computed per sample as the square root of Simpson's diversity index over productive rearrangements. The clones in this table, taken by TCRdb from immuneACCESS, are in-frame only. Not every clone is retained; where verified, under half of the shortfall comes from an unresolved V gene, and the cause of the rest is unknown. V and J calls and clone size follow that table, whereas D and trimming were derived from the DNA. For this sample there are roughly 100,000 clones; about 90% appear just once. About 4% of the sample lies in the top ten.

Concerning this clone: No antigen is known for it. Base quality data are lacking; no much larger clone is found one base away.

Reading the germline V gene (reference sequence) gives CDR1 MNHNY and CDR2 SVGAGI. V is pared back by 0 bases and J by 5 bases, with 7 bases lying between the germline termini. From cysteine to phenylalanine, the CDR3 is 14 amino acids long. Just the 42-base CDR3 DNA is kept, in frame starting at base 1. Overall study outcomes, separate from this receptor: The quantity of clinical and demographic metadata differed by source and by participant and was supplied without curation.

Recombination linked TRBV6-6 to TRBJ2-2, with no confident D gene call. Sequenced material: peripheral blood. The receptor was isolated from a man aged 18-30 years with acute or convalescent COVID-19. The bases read TGTGCCAGCAGTTACTCTCGAGAGACCGGGGAGCTGTTTTTT. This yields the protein CASSYSRETGELFF.